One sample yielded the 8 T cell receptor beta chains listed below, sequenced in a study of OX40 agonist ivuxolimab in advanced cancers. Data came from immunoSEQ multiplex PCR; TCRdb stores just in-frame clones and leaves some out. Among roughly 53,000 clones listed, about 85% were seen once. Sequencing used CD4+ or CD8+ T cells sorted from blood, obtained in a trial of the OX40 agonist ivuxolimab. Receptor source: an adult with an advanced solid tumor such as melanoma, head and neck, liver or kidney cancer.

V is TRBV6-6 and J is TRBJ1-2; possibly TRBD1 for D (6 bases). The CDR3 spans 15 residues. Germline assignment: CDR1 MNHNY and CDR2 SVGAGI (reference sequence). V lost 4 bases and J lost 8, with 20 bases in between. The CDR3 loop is CASSLDPGGASGYTF. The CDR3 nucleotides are TGTGCCAGCAGTTTAGATCCGGGGGGCGCGTCGGGCTACACCTTC.

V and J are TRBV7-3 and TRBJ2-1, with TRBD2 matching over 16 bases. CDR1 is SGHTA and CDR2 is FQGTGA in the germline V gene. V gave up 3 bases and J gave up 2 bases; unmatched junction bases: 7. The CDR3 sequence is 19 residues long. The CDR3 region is CASSLFGTSGGAAYNEQFF. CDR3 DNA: TGTGCCAGCAGCTTGTTCGGGACTAGCGGGGGGGCCGCCTACAATGAGCAGTTCTTC. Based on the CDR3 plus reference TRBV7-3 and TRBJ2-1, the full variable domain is GAGVSQTPSNKVTEKGKYVELRCDPISGHTALYWYRQSLGQGPEFLIYFQGTGAADDSGLPNDRFFAVRPEGSVSTLKIQRTERGDSAVYLCASSLFGTSGGAAYNEQFFGPGTRLTVL.

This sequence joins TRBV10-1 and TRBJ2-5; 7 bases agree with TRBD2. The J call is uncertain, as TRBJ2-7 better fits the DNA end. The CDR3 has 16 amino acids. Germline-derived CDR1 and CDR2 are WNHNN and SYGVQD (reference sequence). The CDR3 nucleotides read TGCGCCAGCAGTGACCGGGGCGGGAGCTATACCTACGAGCAGTACTTC. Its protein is CASSDRGGSYTYEQYF.

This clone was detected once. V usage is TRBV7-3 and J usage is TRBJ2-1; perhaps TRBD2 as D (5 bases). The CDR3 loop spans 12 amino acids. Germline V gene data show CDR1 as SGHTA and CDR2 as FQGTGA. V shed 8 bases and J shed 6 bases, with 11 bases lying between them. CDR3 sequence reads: CASAGILNEQFF. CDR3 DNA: TGTGCCAGCGCCGGGATTCTCAATGAGCAGTTCTTC.

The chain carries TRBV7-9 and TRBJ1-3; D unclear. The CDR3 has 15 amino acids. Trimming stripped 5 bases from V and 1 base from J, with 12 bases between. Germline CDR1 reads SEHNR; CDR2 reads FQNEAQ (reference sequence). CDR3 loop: CASSPLSGSGNTIYF. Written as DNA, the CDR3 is TGTGCCAGCAGCCCTCTTTCGGGTTCTGGAAACACCATATATTTT.

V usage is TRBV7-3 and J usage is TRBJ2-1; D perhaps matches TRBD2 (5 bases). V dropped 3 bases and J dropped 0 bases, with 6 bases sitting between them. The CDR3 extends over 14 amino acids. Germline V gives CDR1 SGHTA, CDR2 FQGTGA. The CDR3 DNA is TGTGCCAGCAGCTTGGCGGGCTCCTACAATGAGCAGTTCTTC. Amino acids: CASSLAGSYNEQFF.

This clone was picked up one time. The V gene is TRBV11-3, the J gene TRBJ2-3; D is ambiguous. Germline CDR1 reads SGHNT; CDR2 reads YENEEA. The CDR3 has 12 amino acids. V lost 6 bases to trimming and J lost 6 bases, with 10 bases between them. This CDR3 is CASRPSGDTQYF. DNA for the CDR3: TGTGCCAGCAGACCGTCCGGGGATACGCAGTATTTT.

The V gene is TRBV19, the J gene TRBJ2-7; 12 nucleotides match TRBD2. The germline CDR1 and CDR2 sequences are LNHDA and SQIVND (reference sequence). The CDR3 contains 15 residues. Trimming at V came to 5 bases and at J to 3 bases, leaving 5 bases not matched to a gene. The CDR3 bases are TGTGCCAGTAGTTCCTTGACTAGCGGGAGCTACGAGCAGTACTTC. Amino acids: CASSSLTSGSYEQYF.